The 17 T cell receptor beta chains below were found in one sample sequenced in a study of blood T cells in healthy people across ages. Combining a sample-barcoded 5' primer with a J-beta primer mix, a second PCR ran for about 7 to 11 cycles. TCRdb processed the 5' RACE reads anew with MiXCR; each CDR3 protein has one entry. The table includes a few hundred thousand distinct CDR3 sequences, about a quarter detected once. The same data also contributed to another study, on T cells of mothers and their children.

Material for sequencing was blood. Receptors were obtained from a boy between 2 and 10 years old in good health.

The V call is TRBV7-3, the J call TRBJ2-7; perhaps TRBD1 as D (5 bases). The germline CDR1 and CDR2 sequences are SGHTA and FQGTGA. Trimming pared 2 bases from V and 6 bases from J, leaving 11 bases between. The CDR3 has 13 residues. Written as DNA, the CDR3 is TGTGCCAGCAGCTTAGGGGCAGCCTCCGAGCAGTACTTC. Amino acids: CASSLGAASEQYF.

The rearrangement links TRBV5-1 to TRBJ2-3; D is unclear. Trimming stripped 0 bases from V and 1 base from J, with 12 bases between. The CDR3 runs 16 residues. Per the germline V gene, CDR1 is SGHRS and CDR2 is YFSETQ. The CDR3 DNA is TGCGCCAGCAGCTTGGAAGGGAAATGGGGCACAGATACGCAGTATTTT. Its translation is CASSLEGKWGTDTQYF.

The chain is built from TRBV12-3 or TRBV12-4 and TRBJ1-2, with TRBD1 matching over 8 bases. The V segment lost 7 bases and the J segment 4 bases; nucleotides outside the gene matches: 11. The CDR3 is 15 residues long. CDR3 bases: TGTGCCAGCATGGATTTGACAGGGGCCCGCTATGGCTACACCTTC. Protein: CASMDLTGARYGYTF.

This clonotype was detected once. The gene calls are TRBV12-3 or TRBV12-4 and TRBJ2-7, with TRBD1 matching over 9 bases. V lost 3 bases and J lost 2; bases outside the gene matches: 11. CDR3 length equals 17 residues. CDR3 region: CASSFGGWDRAAYEQYF. CDR3 DNA sequence: TGTGCCAGCAGTTTCGGGGGCTGGGACAGGGCAGCCTACGAGCAGTACTTC.

This clonotype was observed a handful of times. This sequence joins TRBV29-1 and TRBJ1-2; 7 bases are a match to TRBD1. Looked up from germline, CDR1 is SQVTM and CDR2 is ANQGSEA. The trim removed 3 bases at V and 0 bases at J, leaving 10 bases unmatched. The CDR3 covers 16 residues. CDR3 loop: CSVEVPETGTNYGYTF. As DNA, the CDR3 is TGCAGCGTTGAGGTGCCGGAGACAGGGACTAACTATGGCTACACCTTC.

This clonotype has a handful of counts. This chain connects TRBV12-3 or TRBV12-4 to TRBJ2-7; D perhaps matches TRBD2 (6 bases). The CDR3 has 15 residues. Deletions cut 1 base from V and 3 bases from J, with 13 bases between. The CDR3 nucleotides are TGTGCCAGCAGTTTAGGACTAGTTTCTTACTACGAGCAGTACTTC. Its protein product is CASSLGLVSYYEQYF.

The rearrangement links TRBV21-1 to TRBJ1-1. TRBV21-1 is a pseudogene locus. The CDR3 spans 12 residues. DNA of the CDR3: TGTGCCAGCGCTGGCGATTGCGGTGAAGCTTTCTTT. It encodes CASAGDCGEAFF.

This clonotype was recorded a few times. Relative to the germline gene, one junction end is altered; a read error may explain this. The chain joins TRBV12-3 or TRBV12-4 to TRBJ2-3; maybe TRBD2 (6 bases). The length of the CDR3 is 11 residues. CDR3 protein: CASSLGTKKNF. Here the CDR3 DNA reads TGTGCCAGCAGTTTAGGGACTAAAAAGAATTTT.

The V gene is TRBV10-3, the J gene TRBJ1-2; 8 nucleotides agree with TRBD1. Germline values: CDR1 ENHRY, CDR2 SYGVKD. The CDR3 is made up of 15 amino acids. The J segment lost 7 bases and the V segment lost 4 bases, leaving 11 bases of the junction unmatched. The CDR3 here is CAISVGQGSTSGYTF. The DNA for the CDR3 is TGTGCCATCAGTGTAGGACAGGGCTCAACCTCTGGCTACACCTTC.

The chain uses TRBV2 and TRBJ2-1; 11 nucleotides match TRBD1. Trimming removed 6 bases from V and 4 bases from J; junction bases left unmatched: 5. The CDR3 spans 15 residues. Germline-derived CDR1 and CDR2 are SNHLY and FYNNEI. Here the CDR3 reads CASRGTGGGYNEQFF. DNA for the CDR3: TGTGCCAGCAGGGGGACAGGGGGGGGGTACAATGAGCAGTTCTTC.

The chain has TRBV20-1 and TRBJ2-5; 8 positions match TRBD1. The J call may be mistaken, given a closer DNA end match to TRBJ2-7. This CDR3 contains 12 residues. Germline V gives CDR1 DFQATT, CDR2 SNEGSKA (reference sequence). The CDR3 sequence is CSAGQDFYEQYF. CDR3 bases: TGCAGTGCGGGACAGGACTTCTACGAGCAGTACTTC.

This clonotype was seen repeatedly, ten times or more. This sequence joins TRBV12-3 or TRBV12-4 and TRBJ1-2; TRBD1 is a possible D gene (5 bases). V was clipped by 7 bases and J by 4 bases, with 13 bases between them. CDR3 size: 13 residues. For the CDR3, the DNA is TGTGCCAGCACCGAGGGACGGCCCTATGGCTACACCTTC. Its protein is CASTEGRPYGYTF.

This clonotype has a handful of counts. This rearrangement joins TRBV6-1 to TRBJ1-1; D is unclear. Germline CDR1 is MNHNS and CDR2 is SASEGT. V was shortened by 3 bases and J by 5 bases, with 19 bases between the two germline ends. This CDR3 is built from 16 residues. Here the CDR3 DNA reads TGTGCCAGCAGTGACCCTACGTTAGCCCCTGGGACTGAAGCTTTCTTT. It encodes CASSDPTLAPGTEAFF.

Only a few counts were recorded for this clonotype. The chain uses TRBV6-1 and TRBJ2-5, with 7 bases that match TRBD2. The DNA matches TRBJ2-7 better at its end, which makes the J call doubtful. Germline lookup yields CDR1 MNHNS and CDR2 SASEGT. The CDR3 spans 17 residues. The CDR3 DNA sequence: TGTGCCAGCAGTGACCCCGATGGCGGGGGTTTCTCCTACGAGCAGTACTTC. The encoded protein is CASSDPDGGGFSYEQYF.

This clonotype was seen a handful of times. This chain links TRBV5-4 with TRBJ2-7; TRBD2 is a possible D gene (5 bases). The CDR3 length is 14 residues. CDR1 SGHNT and CDR2 YYREEE come from the germline V gene (reference sequence). V dropped 3 bases and J dropped 3 bases, with 13 bases sitting between them. The CDR3: CASSYGHGGYEQYF. The CDR3 DNA follows: TGTGCCAGCAGCTACGGTCACGGAGGCTACGAGCAGTACTTC.

This clonotype was seen a few times. The J gene is TRBJ2-7, the V gene TRBV12-3 or TRBV12-4, with D possibly TRBD2 on 5 matching bases. Trimming cost V 6 bases and J 3 bases, with 18 bases left between them. There are 15 residues in the CDR3. CDR3 sequence reads: CASSPRQTGDYEQYF. The DNA of the CDR3 is TGTGCCAGCAGCCCGAGGCAAACCGGGGACTACGAGCAGTACTTC.

This clonotype was seen a few times. The chain links TRBV29-1 to TRBJ1-1; TRBD1 aligns across 9 bases. V shed 6 bases and J 1 base; nucleotides not matched to a gene: 6. Looked up from germline, CDR1 is SQVTM and CDR2 is ANQGSEA. This CDR3 is 14 amino acids long. CDR3 sequence reads: CSVRTGGPNTEAFF. CDR3 DNA: TGCAGCGTCCGCACAGGGGGCCCGAACACTGAAGCTTTCTTT.